The TCR beta chain under discussion was sequenced for a study of blood T cell repertoires in COVID-19. Per germline, CDR1 MNHEY and CDR2 SVGAGI. The CDR3 extends over 14 amino acids. With 9 bases clipped from V and 3 bases from J, the junction kept 10 bases outside the gene matches. Libraries were prepared by immunoSEQ multiplex PCR; TCRdb keeps only in-frame clonotypes and omits some of them. The sample consists of around 370,000 clones, around 87% of them appearing once. Specimen: peripheral blood. The source is a man between 18 and 29 years old with active or convalescent COVID-19. This rearrangement joins TRBV6-5 to TRBJ2-5, with TRBD1 identical over 7 bases. Here the CDR3 DNA reads TGTGCCAGTAGGGAGACAGGGTGGGAAGAGACCCAGTACTTC. It translates to CASRETGWEETQYF.